The rows below give T cell receptor beta chains drawn from one sample of a study of cytomegalovirus exposure and HLA in healthy donors. Produced via immunoSEQ multiplex PCR; TCRdb's table is partial and in-frame only. Here the sample spans 86,000 or so clones, 90% to 97% being singletons. Source material: PBMCs. The receptor set was obtained from a man between 18 and 35 years old in good health and CMV-seropositive. Each CDR3 is given with its conserved first and last residue. A D gene is named only where the DNA matches it firmly. A clone size is listed for some rows: how often the clone was seen (once, few, many), or a class if it is expanded.

V gene,CDR3 length,clone size,D gene,J gene,CDR3 DNA,CDR3 protein
TRBV27,15,NA,NA,TRBJ2-1,TGTGCCAGCAGTCACAGCGGAGGCTCCTACAATGAGCAGTTCTTC,CASSHSGGSYNEQFF
TRBV18,14,once,NA,TRBJ2-4,TGTGCCAGCTCGCAGACACAAACCAAAAACATTCAGTACTTC,CASSQTQTKNIQYF
TRBV6-5,13,NA,NA,TRBJ1-1,TGTGCCAGCAGCGGCCCCGGGAGCACTGAAGCTTTCTTT,CASSGPGSTEAFF
TRBV5-5,13,NA,NA,TRBJ2-7,TGTGCCAGCAGGGTAGCCACACACTACGAGCAGTACTTC,CASRVATHYEQYF
TRBV4-1,15,NA,TRBD1,TRBJ2-7,TGCGCCAGCAGCCGGGGGACAGGGCTGTTCTACGAGCAGTACTTC,CASSRGTGLFYEQYF
TRBV18,14,NA,TRBD1,TRBJ2-7,TGTGCCAGCTCACCCGGGACAGAGGGTTACGAGCAGTACTTC,CASSPGTEGYEQYF
TRBV7-8,15,NA,TRBD1,TRBJ2-2,TGTGCCAGCAGCTCCGGACAGGGTACGACCGGGGAGCTGTTTTTT,CASSSGQGTTGELFF
TRBV18,16,NA,TRBD2,TRBJ2-7,TGTGCCAGCTCAGTAACTAGCGGGAGGGCCTTTGGCGAGCAGTACTTC,CASSVTSGRAFGEQYF
TRBV28,15,NA,TRBD1,TRBJ2-2,TGTGCCAGCAGAGTTTTGGACAGGGACACCGGGGAGCTGTTTTTT,CASRVLDRDTGELFF
TRBV4-2,14,NA,TRBD2,TRBJ2-7,TGTGCCAGCAGCCGGCCTAGCGGGAGCTACGAGCAGTACTTC,CASSRPSGSYEQYF
TRBV7-9,13,NA,NA,TRBJ2-2,TGTGCCAGCAGCTTGGTGAGCACCGGGGAGCTGTTTTTT,CASSLVSTGELFF
TRBV10-2,14,NA,TRBD1,TRBJ1-5,TGCGCCAGCAGTCCCCGACAGGGTACTCAGCCCCAGCATTTT,CASSPRQGTQPQHF
TRBV2,15,NA,TRBD1,TRBJ1-1,TGTGCCAGCAGGGATACAGGGGTGTTGAACACTGAAGCTTTCTTT,CASRDTGVLNTEAFF
TRBV7-9,13,NA,TRBD1,TRBJ1-4,TGTGCGAAAAGGGACAGTCTTAATGAAAAACTGTTTTTT,CAKRDSLNEKLFF
TRBV7-3,14,NA,TRBD2,TRBJ2-1,TGTGCCAGCAGCGTATCCGGGAGGCAGAATGAGCAGTTCTTC,CASSVSGRQNEQFF
TRBV30,13,NA,TRBD2,TRBJ2-3,TGTGCCTGGCGACTAGCGCCCACAGATACGCAGTATTTT,CAWRLAPTDTQYF
TRBV11-2,13,NA,NA,TRBJ1-2,TGTGCCAGCAGCTTGACGGGGGAGGGAGGCTACACCTTC,CASSLTGEGGYTF
TRBV30,18,NA,TRBD2,TRBJ2-3,TGTGCCTGGAGGGAAGCTTGGGGGGGAGGGCCTCGGACAGATACGCAGTATTTT,CAWREAWGGGPRTDTQYF
TRBV2,15,NA,NA,TRBJ1-2,TGTGCCAGCAGTGGGGGGGGCCGTAAAGAGGATGGCTACACCTTC,CASSGGGRKEDGYTF
TRBV30,13,NA,NA,TRBJ2-1,TGTGCCTGGAGATGGCGCGCGGACAATGAGCAGTTCTTC,CAWRWRADNEQFF
TRBV2,14,NA,NA,TRBJ1-4,TGTGCCAGCAGGGCGGGACGGCTTAATGAAAAACTGTTTTTT,CASRAGRLNEKLFF
TRBV7-2,16,NA,NA,TRBJ1-4,TGTGCCAGCAGCCCACGCGAGAACCTCTTTAGCGAAAAACTGTTTTTT,CASSPRENLFSEKLFF
TRBV6-1,14,NA,TRBD2,TRBJ2-3,TGTGCCAGCAATAGGGCGGGAGCCGCAGATACGCAGTATTTT,CASNRAGAADTQYF
TRBV2,16,NA,TRBD2,TRBJ2-2,TGTGCCAGCAGGGGGGGGACTAGCGGCAACACCGGGGAGCTGTTTTTT,CASRGGTSGNTGELFF
TRBV6-1,15,NA,TRBD2,TRBJ2-3,TGTGCCAGCAGTCAAGCGGGAGGTATCACAGATACGCAGTATTTT,CASSQAGGITDTQYF
TRBV29-1,16,NA,TRBD1,TRBJ1-2,TGCAGCGTCGGAGCGATTTTGACAGGGATTAACTATGGCTACACCTTC,CSVGAILTGINYGYTF
TRBV7-9,15,NA,TRBD2,TRBJ2-2,TGTGCCAGCAGCCTAGCGGGAGGACGCACCGGGGAGCTGTTTTTT,CASSLAGGRTGELFF
TRBV28,13,NA,TRBD1,TRBJ1-4,TGTGCCAGCAGTGACAGGGCTAATGAAAAACTGTTTTTT,CASSDRANEKLFF
TRBV9,10,NA,TRBD1,TRBJ1-2,TGTGCCAGCAGCGTAGACAGGGGCACCTTC,CASSVDRGTF
TRBV4-1,14,few,NA,TRBJ1-5,TGCGCCAGCAGCCCAGTTCATAGCAATCAGCCCCAGCATTTT,CASSPVHSNQPQHF
TRBV7-9,16,NA,TRBD2,TRBJ2-7,TGTGCCAGCAGTCTTCCCTGGGCTAGCGGGACGTACGAGCAGTACTTC,CASSLPWASGTYEQYF
TRBV6-6,15,NA,TRBD1,TRBJ2-2,TGTGCCAGCGGGGGACAGGGTACTTCTCCCGGGGAGCTGTTTTTT,CASGGQGTSPGELFF
TRBV15,15,NA,NA,TRBJ2-1,TGTGCCACCCGGAGCCGACGGAGCTCCTACAATGAGCAGTTCTTC,CATRSRRSSYNEQFF
TRBV7-4,18,NA,NA,TRBJ2-7,TGTGCCAGCAGCTTATTTTGCTTCTCACAGCCCCCATTTTATGGGCAGTACTTC,CASSLFCFSQPPFYGQYF
TRBV5-1,17,NA,TRBD2,TRBJ2-1,TGCGCCAGCAGCTTGGAGCTAGCGGGAGTGGGTCGCAATGAGCAGTTCTTC,CASSLELAGVGRNEQFF
TRBV30,12,NA,NA,TRBJ1-1,TGTGCCTGGAGCCCGGCGGTCACTGAAGCTTTCTTT,CAWSPAVTEAFF
TRBV12-5,12,NA,NA,TRBJ1-5,TGTGCTAGTGGTTTGAGCACCCAGCCCCAGCATTTT,CASGLSTQPQHF
TRBV7-2,15,NA,TRBD2,TRBJ2-7,TGTGCCAGCAGCCCTTCGGGACTAGCGGACTACGAGCAGTACTTC,CASSPSGLADYEQYF
TRBV6-1,12,NA,NA,TRBJ2-7,TGTGCCAGTAGTAACAGGGTCTACGAGCAGTACTTC,CASSNRVYEQYF
TRBV4-2,13,NA,NA,TRBJ2-1,TGTGCCAGCAGCTCACCTCAGCGGTATGAGCAGTTCTTC,CASSSPQRYEQFF